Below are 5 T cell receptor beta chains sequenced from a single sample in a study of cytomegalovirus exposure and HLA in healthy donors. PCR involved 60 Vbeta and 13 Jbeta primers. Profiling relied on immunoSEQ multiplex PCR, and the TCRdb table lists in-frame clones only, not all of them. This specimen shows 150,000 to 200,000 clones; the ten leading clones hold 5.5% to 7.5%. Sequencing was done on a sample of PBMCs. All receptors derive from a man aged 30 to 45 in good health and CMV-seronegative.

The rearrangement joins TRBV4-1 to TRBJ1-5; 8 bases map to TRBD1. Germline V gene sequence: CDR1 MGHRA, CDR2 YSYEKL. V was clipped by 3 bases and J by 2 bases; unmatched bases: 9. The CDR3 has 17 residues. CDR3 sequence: CASSQAPGGAGNQPQHF. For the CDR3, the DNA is TGCGCCAGCAGCCAGGCCCCAGGGGGCGCCGGCAATCAGCCCCAGCATTTT.

The CDR3 sequence: CASSLQGQKLFF. In nucleotides, the CDR3 is TGTGCCAGCAGTTTACAGGGCCAAAAACTGTTTTTT. This chain uses TRBV27 with TRBJ1-4; D is possibly TRBD1 (5 bases). Trimming left V 2 bases short and J 9 bases short, with 7 bases between. Germline V CDR1 and CDR2: MNHEY, SMNVEV (reference sequence). The CDR3 length is 12 residues.

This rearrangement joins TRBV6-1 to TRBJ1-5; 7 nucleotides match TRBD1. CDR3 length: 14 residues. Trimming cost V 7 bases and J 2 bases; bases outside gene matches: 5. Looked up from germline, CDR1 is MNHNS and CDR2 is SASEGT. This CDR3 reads CASTQGGGNQPQHF. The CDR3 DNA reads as TGTGCCAGCACCCAGGGGGGTGGCAATCAGCCCCAGCATTTT.

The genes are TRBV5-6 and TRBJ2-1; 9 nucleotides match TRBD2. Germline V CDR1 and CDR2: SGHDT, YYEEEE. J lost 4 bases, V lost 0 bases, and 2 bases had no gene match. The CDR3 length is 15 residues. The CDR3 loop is CASSLGLAEYNEQFF. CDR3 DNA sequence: TGTGCCAGCAGCTTGGGACTAGCGGAATACAATGAGCAGTTCTTC.

The CDR3 is CASSLNPGTGGADTQYF. The CDR3 bases are TGTGCCAGCAGCTTAAATCCCGGGACAGGGGGCGCAGATACGCAGTATTTT. This rearrangement joins TRBV7-2 to TRBJ2-3, with TRBD1 matching over 12 bases. Trimming removed 2 bases from V and 4 bases from J; junction bases left unmatched: 7. This CDR3 is built from 17 residues. Germline-derived CDR1 and CDR2 are SGHTA and FQGNSA.